The 10 T cell receptor beta chains reported below all come from one sample, sequenced in a study of CD8+ T cells in alopecia areata. RNA extraction was followed by reverse transcription into cDNA, which acted as the sequencing template. The repertoire was sequenced with immunoSEQ multiplex PCR; TCRdb's copy has only in-frame clones and lacks some. The sample includes about 91,000 clones, nearly 45% of them seen just once. Input material: CD4+ T cells sorted from blood. Source of these receptors: a human donor with alopecia areata.

V gene TRBV30 combines with J gene TRBJ2-3, with D perhaps matching TRBD1 (5 bases). V was shortened by 4 bases and J by 5 bases, with 7 bases between the two germline ends. Germline values: CDR1 GTSNPN, CDR2 SVGIG (reference sequence). The CDR3 spans 11 residues. The CDR3 DNA reads TGTGCCTGGACCCAGGGAGATACGCAGTATTTT. Translating it yields CAWTQGDTQYF.

This clone showed up just a few times. The CDR3 sequence: CSVGTKLTDTQYF. The CDR3 region has the DNA TGCAGCGTTGGGACTAAACTCACAGATACGCAGTATTTT. V usage is TRBV29-1 and J usage is TRBJ2-3, with a possible D match to TRBD2 (6 bases). This CDR3 comprises 13 residues. Per germline, CDR1 SQVTM and CDR2 ANQGSEA. V lost 4 bases and J lost 2, with 10 bases in between.

This clone was seen more than once but under ten times. V usage is TRBV2 and J usage is TRBJ2-1; D is possibly TRBD2 (5 bases). CDR1 and CDR2 (germline): SNHLY, FYNNEI. With 4 bases removed from V and 7 bases from J, the gap between germline ends came to 14 bases. The CDR3 loop spans 14 amino acids. CDR3 in DNA: TGTGCCAGCAGTGCGGAGGACCCCGCAAATGAGCAGTTCTTC. Amino acids: CASSAEDPANEQFF.

The chain has TRBV5-1 and TRBJ2-7; possible D gene TRBD1, 6 bases. There are 12 residues in the CDR3. CDR1 and CDR2 (germline): SGHRS, YFSETQ. Trimming took 3 bases from V and 4 from J, leaving 8 bases between them. Here the CDR3 DNA reads TGCGCCAGCAGCTCACAGGGTTACGAGCAGTACTTC. The encoded protein is CASSSQGYEQYF.

The rearrangement links TRBV30 to TRBJ2-3; maybe TRBD2 (6 bases). V shed 3 bases and J shed 4 bases, with 11 bases lying between them. Germline loops: CDR1 GTSNPN, CDR2 SVGIG (reference sequence). The CDR3 loop spans 13 amino acids. In DNA form, the CDR3 reads TGTGCCTGGAGCAGACTAGAGGCAGATACGCAGTATTTT. Amino acid sequence: CAWSRLEADTQYF.

V gene TRBV4-1 combines with J gene TRBJ2-7; D is undetermined. CDR3 size: 15 residues. V was pared by 2 bases and J by 6 bases, with 17 bases between. CDR1 MGHRA and CDR2 YSYEKL come from the germline V gene. CDR3: CASSQLGPASTEQYF. The CDR3 region has the DNA TGCGCCAGCAGCCAACTTGGACCCGCGTCTACCGAGCAGTACTTC.

V is TRBV5-1 and J is TRBJ2-7; D may be TRBD1 or TRBD2 (5 bases each). With 3 bases removed from V and 6 bases from J, the gap between germline ends came to 13 bases. This CDR3 contains 13 residues. Germline CDR1 and CDR2: SGHRS and YFSETQ. The CDR3 sequence: CASSSGTPGEQYF. In DNA form, the CDR3 reads TGCGCCAGCAGCTCTGGGACCCCCGGCGAGCAGTACTTC.

This clone was found a few times. The V and J genes are TRBV11-3 and TRBJ2-1, with 8 bases aligning to TRBD2. CDR3 length equals 15 residues. The V and J ends lost 1 base and 7 bases, in that order; junction bases with no gene match: 6. Germline V gives CDR1 SGHNT, CDR2 YENEEA. The CDR3 nucleotides read TGTGCCAGCAGCTTAGGTTTAGCGGGATTGAATGAGCAGTTCTTC. Amino acids: CASSLGLAGLNEQFF. The complete variable domain, with remaining parts taken from reference TRBV11-3 and TRBJ2-1, reads EAGVVQSPRYKIIEKKQPVAFWCNPISGHNTLYWYLQNLGQGPELLIRYENEEAVDDSQLPKDRFSAERLKGVDSTLKIQPAELGDSAVYLCASSLGLAGLNEQFFGPGTRLTVL.

V gene TRBV11-2 combines with J gene TRBJ2-1; tentative D call: TRBD2 (5 bases). This CDR3 region has 11 residues. The V gene lost 6 bases and the J gene lost 8 bases, with 8 bases spanning the gap. Germline CDR1 reads SGHAT; CDR2 reads FQNNGV. The CDR3 here is CASSRRYEQFF. CDR3 sequence (DNA): TGTGCCAGCAGTCGGAGGTATGAGCAGTTCTTC.

Note on this clone: At one end, the junction sequence differs from germline, possibly due to a read error. The V call is TRBV30, the J call TRBJ2-6; a weak D match, TRBD1 (5 bases). CDR3 length: 18 residues. Germline CDR1 reads GTSNPN; CDR2 reads SVGIG (reference sequence). CDR3 nucleotides: TGTGCCTGGGGCGTGACCAGGGCCCGCATCTCTGGGGCCAACGCCCTGACTTTC. As protein: CAWGVTRARISGANALTF.